This T cell receptor (beta chain) was recorded in a study of blood T cell repertoires in COVID-19. CDR1 SGHRS and CDR2 YFSETQ come from the germline V gene. The CDR3 covers 14 residues. Trimming shortened V by 2 bases and J by 1 base, and 9 bases separated the two germline ends. Those who participated ranged in age from roughly 18 to 100 years and resided in roughly 26 US areas. Original processing methods: Amplification from reference gene primers served as the basis for estimated nucleated cell counts. Sequencing was performed with immunoSEQ multiplex PCR; in TCRdb, only in-frame clones are kept and a portion is missing. The V and J calls and clone size were taken over from that table, and D and trimming were inferred from the DNA. Of roughly 330,000 clones in the sample, around 86% are singletons; the top ten hold 8% to 13%.

V usage is TRBV5-1 and J usage is TRBJ1-2, with D possibly being TRBD1 (5 bases). The sample comprised PBMCs or T cells enriched from blood (not recorded which). The receptor comes from a woman aged 18-35 years who had recovered from COVID-19. CDR3 DNA sequence: TGCGCCAGCAGCTTCCAAGACAGTAACTATGGCTACACCTTC. Amino acid sequence: CASSFQDSNYGYTF.